The T cell receptor (beta chain) described here comes from a study of T-cell memory formation after mild COVID-19. From 5'RACE with constant-segment primers came TCR alpha and TCR beta cDNA libraries that carried sample barcodes and UMIs. Each CDR3 protein is one row after TCRdb ran MiXCR on the 5' RACE reads. This table has under 650,000 distinct CDR3 sequences, about a sixth appearing once. Study-level results: Nothing showed for sure that second-wave clones peaking on day 37 were SARS-CoV-2 specific. CD4+ bias marked clones expanding day 15 to 37, unlike balanced contracting clones. The appearance of some responding clones in pre-infection memory suggested that cross-reactive memory joined.

The CDR3 is made up of 16 amino acids. Germline V gene lookup returns CDR1 MGHRA and CDR2 YSYEKL. The V and J ends lost 2 bases and 0 bases respectively, with 13 bases between them. Worth noting for this clonotype: Its antigen is currently unknown.

Sample: PBMCs or a T cell subset sorted from them (not recorded which). This clonotype originated in an adult woman who had mild COVID-19 (a few samples of this study predate the infection). Cell type and time point are not known. This sequence joins TRBV4-1 and TRBJ1-1; no reliable D call. The CDR3 DNA reads TGCGCCAGCAGCCAACCCGGTGGCCCTCTGAACACTGAAGCTTTCTTT. Its translation is CASSQPGGPLNTEAFF.